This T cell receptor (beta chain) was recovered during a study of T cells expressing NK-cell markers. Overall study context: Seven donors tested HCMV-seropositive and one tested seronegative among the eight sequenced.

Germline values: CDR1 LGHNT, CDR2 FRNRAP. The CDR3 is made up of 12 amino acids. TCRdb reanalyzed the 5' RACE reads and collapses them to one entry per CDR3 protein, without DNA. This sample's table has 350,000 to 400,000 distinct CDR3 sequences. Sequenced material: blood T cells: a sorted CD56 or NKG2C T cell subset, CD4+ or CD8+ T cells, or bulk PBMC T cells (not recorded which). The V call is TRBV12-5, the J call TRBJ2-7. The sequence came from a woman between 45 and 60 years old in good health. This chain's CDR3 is CASGSSTSEQYF.